This T cell receptor (beta chain) is drawn from a study of OX40 agonist ivuxolimab in advanced cancers. There are 14 residues in the CDR3. Looked up from germline, CDR1 is LNHNV and CDR2 is YYDKDF (reference sequence). Trimming at V came to 3 bases and at J to 12 bases, leaving 13 bases not matched to a gene. This table comes from immunoSEQ multiplex PCR, and its TCRdb copy is limited to in-frame clones, with some not included. The data contain roughly 150 clones, around 86% of them singletons. The specimen was collected in a trial of the OX40 agonist ivuxolimab. The V call is TRBV15, the J call TRBJ1-1; TRBD1 aligns across 7 bases. The sequence was collected from an adult with an advanced solid tumor such as melanoma, head and neck, liver or kidney cancer. This CDR3 is CATSSERWGQKTFF. The CDR3 DNA reads TGTGCCACCAGCAGCGAAAGGTGGGGACAGAAAACTTTCTTT.